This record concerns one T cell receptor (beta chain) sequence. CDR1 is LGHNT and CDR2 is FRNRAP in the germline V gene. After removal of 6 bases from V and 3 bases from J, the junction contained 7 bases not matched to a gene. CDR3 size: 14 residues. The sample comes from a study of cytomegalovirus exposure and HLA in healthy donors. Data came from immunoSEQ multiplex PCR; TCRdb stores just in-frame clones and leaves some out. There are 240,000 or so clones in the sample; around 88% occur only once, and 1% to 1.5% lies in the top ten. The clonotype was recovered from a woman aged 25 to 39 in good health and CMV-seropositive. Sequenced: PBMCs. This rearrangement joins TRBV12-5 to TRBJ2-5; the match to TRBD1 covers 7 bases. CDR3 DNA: TGTGCTAGTGGAAAAGCCGGGACAGAAGAGACCCAGTACTTC. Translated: CASGKAGTEETQYF.